This T cell receptor (beta chain) was found in a study of graft-versus-host responses after intestinal transplantation. Across the whole study: All recipients got anti-thymocyte globulin induction, then tacrolimus and steroids for approximately 3 years. Whole-study results and caveats: An association linked early post-transplant HvG declines with peak circulating GvH clone levels.

Germline CDR1 reads MNHNS; CDR2 reads SASEGT. Trimming cost V 4 bases and J 4 bases; bases outside gene matches: 6. CDR3 length: 15 residues. TCRdb's copy holds only in-frame clones and misses some; the assay was immunoSEQ multiplex PCR. This sample has about 93,000 clones, with around 80% found just once. As regards this clone: Its antigen is not known.

The chain carries TRBV6-1 and TRBJ2-5; 10 bases fit TRBD1. This specimen was unstimulated CD4+ T cells sorted from spleen or lymph node cells, taken before intestinal transplant. The clonotype comes from a human donor who received an intestinal transplant. The CDR3 protein is CASSVGTGETETQYF. The CDR3 nucleotides are TGTGCCAGCAGTGTTGGGACAGGGGAAACAGAGACCCAGTACTTC.